What follows are 12 T cell receptor beta chains derived from one specimen sequenced in a study of cytomegalovirus exposure and HLA in healthy donors. Method: immunoSEQ multiplex PCR; TCRdb's copy keeps in-frame clones and lacks some. The sample includes tens of thousands of clones, roughly 96% of them seen just once. Material for sequencing was PBMCs. The source is a man aged 18 to 29 in good health and CMV-seronegative.

The V gene is TRBV27, the J gene TRBJ1-1; TRBD1 might be the D (5 bases). The CDR3 runs to 15 residues. The V end lost 0 bases, the J end lost 1 base, and 9 bases lay between the germline ends. Germline V gene data show CDR1 as MNHEY and CDR2 as SMNVEV (reference sequence). The CDR3 loop is CASSLSGAGNTEAFF. The DNA of the CDR3 is TGTGCCAGCAGTTTATCAGGGGCCGGGAACACTGAAGCTTTCTTT.

The rearrangement joins TRBV6-5 to TRBJ1-3; unclear D gene. Trimming shortened V by 2 bases and J by 0 bases, and 11 bases separated the two germline ends. This CDR3 contains 16 residues. CDR1 and CDR2 (germline): MNHEY, SVGAGI. CDR3 sequence: CASSYRPGPSGNTIYF. CDR3 bases: TGTGCCAGCAGTTACCGCCCGGGTCCCTCTGGAAACACCATATATTTT.

The chain joins TRBV29-1 to TRBJ1-1; a weak D match, TRBD1 (6 bases). Trimming took off 6 bases at V and 1 base at J, with 12 bases between the two ends. CDR3 length: 13 residues. The germline V gene encodes CDR1 SQVTM and CDR2 ANQGSEA. CDR3 in DNA: TGCAGCGTATCAGGGGACCAGAACACTGAAGCTTTCTTT. Translating gives CSVSGDQNTEAFF.

V gene TRBV19 combines with J gene TRBJ1-2; TRBD1 is a possible D gene (5 bases). CDR1 and CDR2 from the germline V gene are LNHDA and SQIVND (reference sequence). This CDR3 contains 15 residues. The V gene lost 3 bases and the J gene lost 3 bases, with 14 bases spanning the gap. The DNA for the CDR3 is TGTGCCAGTAGTATCCAGGCCGAAGGGGACTATGGCTACACCTTC. Its translation: CASSIQAEGDYGYTF.

In its sample, this clone was seen once. V is TRBV4-1 and J is TRBJ1-5, with no clear D. The CDR3 has 15 amino acids. Trimming stripped 0 bases from V and 0 bases from J, with 6 bases between. Germline V gene lookup returns CDR1 MGHRA and CDR2 YSYEKL. In DNA form, the CDR3 reads TGCGCCAGCAGCCAAGATCCCAATAGCAATCAGCCCCAGCATTTT. This translates into CASSQDPNSNQPQHF.

The rearrangement links TRBV5-6 to TRBJ2-7; 8 bases map to TRBD1. Germline-derived CDR1 and CDR2 are SGHDT and YYEEEE. J gave up 4 bases and V 3 bases, and 0 bases lay outside the gene matches. The CDR3 is made up of 12 amino acids. The CDR3 DNA is TGTGCCAGCAGCTACAGGGGGTACGAGCAGTACTTC. Residues: CASSYRGYEQYF.

CDR3 DNA sequence: TGTGCCAGCAGCTATTACAGGGGCCACAACACTGAAGCTTTCTTT. Translation gives CASSYYRGHNTEAFF. V is TRBV7-8 and J is TRBJ1-1, with 7 bases lining up with TRBD1. The CDR3 covers 15 residues. V gave up 4 bases and J gave up 2 bases; unmatched junction bases: 7. Germline CDR1 SGHVS, CDR2 FQNEAQ. Together with reference TRBV7-8 and TRBJ1-1, the CDR3 gives the full variable domain: GAGVSQSPRYKVAKRGQDVALRCDPISGHVSLFWYQQALGQGPEFLTYFQNEAQLDKSGLPSDRFFAERPEGSVSTLKIQRTQQEDSAVYLCASSYYRGHNTEAFFGQGTRLTVV.

This chain connects TRBV11-2 to TRBJ2-1; the D gene is possibly TRBD1 (5 bases). V lost 0 bases to trimming and J lost 7 bases, with 13 bases between them. This CDR3 region has 15 residues. Germline V gives CDR1 SGHAT, CDR2 FQNNGV. The CDR3 DNA reads as TGTGCCAGCAGCTTAGAGGTAGGGGTGAGGAATGAGCAGTTCTTC. It translates to CASSLEVGVRNEQFF.

This sequence joins TRBV19 and TRBJ1-2, with 7 bases matching TRBD1. J lost 8 bases, V lost 9 bases, and 18 bases had no gene match. CDR1 LNHDA and CDR2 SQIVND come from the germline V gene (reference sequence). The CDR3 runs to 15 residues. The CDR3 loop reads CASLAPGQPNRGYTF. The CDR3 region has the DNA TGTGCCAGCCTCGCCCCGGGACAGCCTAACCGGGGCTACACCTTC.

The gene calls are TRBV6-6 and TRBJ2-3; perhaps TRBD2 as D (5 bases). The CDR3 loop spans 16 amino acids. CDR1 and CDR2 (germline): MNHNY, SVGAGI (reference sequence). With 7 bases removed from V and 4 bases from J, the gap between germline ends came to 21 bases. The DNA of the CDR3 is TGTGCCAGCAACGGCGTAAGTCTACTAGGGCCAGATACGCAGTATTTT. It encodes CASNGVSLLGPDTQYF.

The CDR3 DNA is TGTGCCAGCACAGGACAGGGGGGGATAGTTGGGCAGTACTTC. This encodes CASTGQGGIVGQYF. The rearrangement joins TRBV2 to TRBJ2-7, with 10 bases matching TRBD1. The CDR3 covers 14 residues. The germline gives CDR1 SNHLY, CDR2 FYNNEI. Trimming took 7 bases from V and 9 from J; bases not matched to a gene: 12.

The chain carries TRBV14 and TRBJ1-2, with TRBD1 matching 7 bases. Germline assignment: CDR1 SGHDN and CDR2 FVKESK. Trimming took 6 bases from V and 7 from J; bases not matched to a gene: 8. The CDR3 loop spans 13 amino acids. The CDR3 reads CASSEGAIPGYTF. Written as DNA, the CDR3 is TGTGCCAGCAGTGAGGGGGCGATTCCTGGCTACACCTTC.